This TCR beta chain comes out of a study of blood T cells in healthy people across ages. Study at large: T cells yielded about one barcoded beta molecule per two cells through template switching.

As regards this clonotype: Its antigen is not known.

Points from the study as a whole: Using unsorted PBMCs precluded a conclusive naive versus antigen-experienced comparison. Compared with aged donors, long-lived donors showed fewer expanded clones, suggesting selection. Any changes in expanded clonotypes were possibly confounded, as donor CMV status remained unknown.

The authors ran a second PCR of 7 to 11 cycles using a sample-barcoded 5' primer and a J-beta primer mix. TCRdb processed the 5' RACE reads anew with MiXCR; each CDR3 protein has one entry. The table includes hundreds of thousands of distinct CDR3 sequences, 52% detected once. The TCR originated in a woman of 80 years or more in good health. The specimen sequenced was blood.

The CDR3 protein is CASSPRAGNQPQHF. The CDR3 coding sequence is TGTGCCAGCAGTCCCCGGGCAGGCAATCAGCCCCAGCATTTT. The chain employs TRBV27 and TRBJ1-5, with D hard to call. This CDR3 is built from 14 residues. Trimming pared 5 bases from V and 2 bases from J, leaving 10 bases between. The germline V gene encodes CDR1 MNHEY and CDR2 SMNVEV (reference sequence).